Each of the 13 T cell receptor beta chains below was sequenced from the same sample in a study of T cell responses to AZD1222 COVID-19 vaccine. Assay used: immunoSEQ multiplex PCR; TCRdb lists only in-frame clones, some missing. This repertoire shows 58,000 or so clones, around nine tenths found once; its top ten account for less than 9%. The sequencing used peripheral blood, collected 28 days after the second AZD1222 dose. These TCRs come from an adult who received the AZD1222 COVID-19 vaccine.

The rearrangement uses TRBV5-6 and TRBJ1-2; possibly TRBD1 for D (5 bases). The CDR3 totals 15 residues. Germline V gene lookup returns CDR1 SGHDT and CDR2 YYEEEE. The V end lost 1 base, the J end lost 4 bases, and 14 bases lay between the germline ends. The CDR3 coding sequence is TGTGCCAGCAGCTTGAATCGGGCCAGGGTCTATGGCTACACCTTC. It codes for CASSLNRARVYGYTF.

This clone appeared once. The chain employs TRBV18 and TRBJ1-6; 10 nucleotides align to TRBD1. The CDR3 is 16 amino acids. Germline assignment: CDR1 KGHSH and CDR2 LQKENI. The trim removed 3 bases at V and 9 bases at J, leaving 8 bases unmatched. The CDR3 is CASSPLPGQGFSPLHF. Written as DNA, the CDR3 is TGTGCCAGCTCACCCCTTCCGGGACAGGGGTTTTCACCCCTCCACTTT.

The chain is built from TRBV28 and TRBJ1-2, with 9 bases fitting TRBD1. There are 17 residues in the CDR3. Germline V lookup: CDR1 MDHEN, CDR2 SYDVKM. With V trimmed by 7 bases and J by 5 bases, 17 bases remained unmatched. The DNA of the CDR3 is TGTGCCAGCACCCTCACCACAGGGGGCGTATCGCCTTATGGCTACACCTTC. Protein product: CASTLTTGGVSPYGYTF.

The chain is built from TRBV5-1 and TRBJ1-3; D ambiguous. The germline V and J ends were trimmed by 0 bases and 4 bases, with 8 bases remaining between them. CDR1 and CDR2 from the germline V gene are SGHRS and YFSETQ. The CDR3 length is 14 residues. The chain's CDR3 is CASSLEGRGNTIYF. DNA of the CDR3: TGCGCCAGCAGCTTGGAGGGCCGGGGAAACACCATATATTTT.

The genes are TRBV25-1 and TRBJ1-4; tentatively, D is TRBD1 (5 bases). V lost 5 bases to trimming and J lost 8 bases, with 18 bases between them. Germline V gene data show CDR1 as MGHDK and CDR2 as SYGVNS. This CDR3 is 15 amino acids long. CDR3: CASSLRGRGREKLFF. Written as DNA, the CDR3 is TGTGCCAGCAGTTTACGGGGCCGGGGTAGGGAAAAACTGTTTTTT.

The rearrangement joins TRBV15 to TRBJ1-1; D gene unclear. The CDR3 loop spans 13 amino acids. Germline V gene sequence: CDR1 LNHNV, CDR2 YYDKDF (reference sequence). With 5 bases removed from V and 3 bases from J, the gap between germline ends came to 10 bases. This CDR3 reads CATSRGGYTEAFF. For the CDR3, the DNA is TGTGCCACCAGCCGAGGAGGTTACACTGAAGCTTTCTTT.

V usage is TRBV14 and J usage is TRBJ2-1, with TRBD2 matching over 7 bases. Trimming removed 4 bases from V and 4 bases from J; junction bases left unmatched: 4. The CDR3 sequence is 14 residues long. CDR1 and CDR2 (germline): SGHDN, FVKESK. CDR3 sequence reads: CASSRSSGYNEQFF. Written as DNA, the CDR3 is TGTGCCAGCAGCCGCTCTAGCGGTTACAATGAGCAGTTCTTC. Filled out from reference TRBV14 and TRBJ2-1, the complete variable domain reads EAGVTQFPSHSVIEKGQTVTLRCDPISGHDNLYWYRRVMGKEIKFLLHFVKESKQDESGMPNNRFLAERTGGTYSTLKVQPAELEDSGVYFCASSRSSGYNEQFFGPGTRLTVL.

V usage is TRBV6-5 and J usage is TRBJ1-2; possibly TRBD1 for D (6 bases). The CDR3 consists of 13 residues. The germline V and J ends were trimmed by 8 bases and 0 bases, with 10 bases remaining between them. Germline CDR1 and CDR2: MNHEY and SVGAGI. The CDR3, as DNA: TGTGCCAGCGGTAACAGGGCTAACTATGGCTACACCTTC. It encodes CASGNRANYGYTF.

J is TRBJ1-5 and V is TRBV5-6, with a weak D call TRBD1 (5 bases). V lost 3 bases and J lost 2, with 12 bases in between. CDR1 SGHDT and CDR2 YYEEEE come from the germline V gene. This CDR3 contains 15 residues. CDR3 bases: TGTGCCAGCAGCTGGGACCTAGAAGGCAATCAGCCCCAGCATTTT. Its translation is CASSWDLEGNQPQHF. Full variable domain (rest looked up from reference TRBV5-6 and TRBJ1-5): DAGVTQSPTHLIKTRGQQVTLRCSPKSGHDTVSWYQQALGQGPQFIFQYYEEEERQRGNFPDRFSGHQFPNYSSELNVNALLLGDSALYLCASSWDLEGNQPQHFGDGTRLSIL.

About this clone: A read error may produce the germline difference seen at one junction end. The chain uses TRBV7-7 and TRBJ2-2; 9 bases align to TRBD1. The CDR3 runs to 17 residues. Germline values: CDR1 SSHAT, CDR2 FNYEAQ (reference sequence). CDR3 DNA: TGTGCTAGCAGCTTAGCGCACAGGGGGCAGGGCACCGGGGAGCTGTTTTTT. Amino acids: CASSLAHRGQGTGELFF. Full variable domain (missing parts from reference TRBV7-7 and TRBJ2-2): GAGVSQSPRYKVTKRGQDVTLRCDPISSHATLYWYQQALGQGPEFLTYFNYEAQPDKSGLPSDRFSAERPEGSISTLTIQRTEQRDSAMYRCASSLAHRGQGTGELFFGEGSRLTVL.

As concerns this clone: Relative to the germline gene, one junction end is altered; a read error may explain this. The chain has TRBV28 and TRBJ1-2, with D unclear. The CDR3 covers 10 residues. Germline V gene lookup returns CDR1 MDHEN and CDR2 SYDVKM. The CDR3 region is CASAFETVDF. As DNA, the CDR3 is TGTGCCAGCGCCTTTGAAACGGTAGACTTC.

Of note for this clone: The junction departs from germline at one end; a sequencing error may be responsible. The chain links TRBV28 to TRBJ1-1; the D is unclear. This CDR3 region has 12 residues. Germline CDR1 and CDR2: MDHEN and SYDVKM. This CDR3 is CATSSTYTEAFF. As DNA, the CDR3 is TGTGCCACCAGTTCGACCTACACTGAAGCTTTCTTT.

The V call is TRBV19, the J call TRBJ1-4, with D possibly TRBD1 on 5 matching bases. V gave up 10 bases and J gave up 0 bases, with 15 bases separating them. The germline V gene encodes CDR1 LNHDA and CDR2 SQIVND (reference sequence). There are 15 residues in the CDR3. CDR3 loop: CATRRTRATNEKLFF. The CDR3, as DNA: TGTGCCACCCGAAGGACCAGGGCAACTAATGAAAAACTGTTTTTT.